Presented here are 11 T cell receptor beta chains from one specimen sequenced in a study of shared clonotypes between healthy human individuals. Here immunoSEQ multiplex PCR was the method, and the copy in TCRdb shows in-frame clones only, minus some. The repertoire holds 450,000 or so clones, approximately 71% seen once, with around 13% in the top ten. The material sequenced was PBMCs. These TCRs come from a woman between 40 and 50 years old in good health. Some clones in this sample may be carry-over from other donors' samples.

This clone came up once. The CDR3 sequence is CASSPRQRNTEAFF. For the CDR3, the DNA is TGTGCCAGCAGCCCCCGACAGAGAAACACTGAAGCTTTCTTT. The chain recombines TRBV7-9 with TRBJ1-1; perhaps TRBD1 as D (5 bases). Between the trimmed V and J ends, which lost 5 bases and 2 bases, there was a span of 12 bases. Germline lookup yields CDR1 SEHNR and CDR2 FQNEAQ (reference sequence). This CDR3 spans 14 amino acids.

A single count supports this clone. The chain recombines TRBV10-2 with TRBJ1-2; TRBD1 agrees at 8 bases. This CDR3 comprises 14 residues. V was pared by 6 bases and J by 11 bases, with 14 bases of the junction left unmatched. Germline V gives CDR1 WSHSY, CDR2 SAAADI. In DNA, the CDR3 is TGCGCCAGCAGCGGGGGGGGACAGGCCTCGATTTACACCTTC. This gives the protein CASSGGGQASIYTF.

This sequence joins TRBV15 and TRBJ2-7; 10 bases line up with TRBD2. The V gene end was trimmed by 1 base and the J gene end by 3 bases; junction bases not matched to a gene: 3. CDR3 length: 15 amino acids. CDR1 and CDR2 (germline): LNHNV, YYDKDF (reference sequence). The CDR3 here is CATSRGTSGHYEQYF. CDR3 nucleotides: TGTGCCACCAGCAGAGGGACTAGCGGACACTACGAGCAGTACTTC.

The J gene is TRBJ2-7, the V gene TRBV11-3, with 8 bases that match TRBD2. Germline assignment: CDR1 SGHNT and CDR2 YENEEA. With 1 base clipped from V and 4 bases from J, the junction kept 9 bases outside the gene matches. This CDR3 has 16 residues. CDR3 sequence (DNA): TGTGCCAGCAGCTTAGCGGGAGGGCCCACTAGATACGAGCAGTACTTC. Translation: CASSLAGGPTRYEQYF.

This clone was seen once. The chain joins TRBV30 to TRBJ1-5, with D perhaps matching TRBD1 (5 bases). Per the germline V gene, CDR1 is GTSNPN and CDR2 is SVGIG (reference sequence). This CDR3 comprises 13 residues. With 3 bases removed from V and 4 bases from J, the gap between germline ends came to 10 bases. The CDR3 protein is CAWRRDSNQPQHF. CDR3 bases: TGTGCCTGGAGAAGGGACTCTAATCAGCCCCAGCATTTT.

This clone has a handful of counts. This sequence joins TRBV28 and TRBJ1-5; D unresolved. The CDR3 contains 11 residues. Germline-derived CDR1 and CDR2 are MDHEN and SYDVKM. With 1 base removed from V and 15 bases from J, the gap between germline ends came to 10 bases. CDR3 protein: CASSLSWIRHF. In nucleotides, the CDR3 is TGTGCCAGCAGTTTATCGTGGATCCGGCATTTT.

Of note for this clone: Since a far larger clone is one base different, this is likely a read error. J is TRBJ2-5 and V is TRBV6-1; 7 bases are a match to TRBD2. The CDR3 consists of 11 residues. Germline V gene lookup returns CDR1 MNHNS and CDR2 SASEGT. V dropped 11 bases and J dropped 11; count of bases not matched to a gene: 11. This chain's CDR3 is CAGGLAREQYF. The CDR3, as DNA: TGTGCCGGCGGGCTAGCGCGGGAGCAGTACTTC.

The rearrangement joins TRBV5-5 to TRBJ2-5; 12 bases line up with TRBD2. The ends lost 4 bases at V and 4 bases at J; junction bases unmatched: 5. Germline V gene data show CDR1 as SGHKS and CDR2 as YYEKEE (reference sequence). There are 15 residues in the CDR3. The CDR3, as DNA: TGTGCCAGCAGCGTCCCTAGCGGGAGGGGAGAGACCCAGTACTTC. This encodes CASSVPSGRGETQYF.

This chain connects TRBV18 to TRBJ1-2; 8 bases line up with TRBD1. The V segment lost 6 bases and the J segment 4 bases; nucleotides outside the gene matches: 7. The CDR3 is 14 amino acids. Germline V gene sequence: CDR1 KGHSH, CDR2 LQKENI. In DNA, the CDR3 is TGTGCCAGCTCGTACGCCGGGACAGGCTATGGCTACACCTTC. As protein: CASSYAGTGYGYTF.

This clone has just one count. Given a far larger clone just one base away, this is likely a sequencing read error. The chain joins TRBV4-3 to TRBJ2-7; D perhaps matches TRBD2 (6 bases). The CDR3 contains 16 residues. Germline V lookup: CDR1 LGHNA, CDR2 YSLEER. The V end was cut by 3 bases, the J end by 6 bases, with 21 bases between. The DNA of the CDR3 is TGCGCCAGCAGCCAGGGATTACCGGGACTCCGGGCCGAGCAGTACTTC. Residues: CASSQGLPGLRAEQYF.

This clone was seen a few times. Other DNA sequences in the sample encode the same CDR3. The chain has TRBV19 and TRBJ2-7; 7 bases line up with TRBD1. This CDR3 region has 12 residues. The junction had 4 bases not matched to a gene; V was cut back by 10 bases and J by 1 base. CDR1 is LNHDA, CDR2 SQIVND, per germline (reference sequence). The chain's CDR3 is CATSTGSYEQYF. CDR3 nucleotide sequence: TGTGCCACCTCGACAGGGTCCTACGAGCAGTACTTC.